Sequencing of this TCR beta chain was carried out in a study of memory CD4+ T cells and cytomegalovirus serostatus. Single viable CD3+CD4+CD8-CD45RO+ cells were sorted as the memory CD4+ T cells. Donors' CMV status reflects serum IgG against pp150, pp28, p38, p52. Original handling: Out-of-frame sequences were removed, leaving around 2,000,000 distinct TCRbeta sequences. TCRdb's table, derived via immunoSEQ multiplex PCR, lists solely in-frame clones and lacks some. The V and J calls and clone size are taken from that table; D and trimming were inferred from the DNA. The repertoire holds around 60,000 clones, with more than 65% as singletons. The germline gives CDR1 MNHNS, CDR2 SASEGT. The CDR3 is 13 residues long. V lost 10 bases and J lost 2, with 14 bases in between.

The sample consisted of memory CD4+ T cells from blood. The genes are TRBV6-1 and TRBJ1-2, with D unclear. The TCR comes from an adult in good health and CMV-seronegative. Some clones in this sample may be carry-over from other donors' samples. The CDR3 sequence: CATSRAPNYGYTF. Here the CDR3 DNA reads TGTGCCACCTCAAGGGCCCCCAACTATGGCTACACCTTC.